The rows below give T cell receptor beta chains drawn from one sample of a study of tumor and adjacent non-tumor tissue in lung cancer. TCRdb independently ran MiXCR on the multiplex PCR reads; one entry per CDR3 protein. This table has about 200,000 distinct CDR3 sequences, 60% to 85% appearing once. Sequenced material: lung tumor tissue. All receptors derive from a man in his sixties with non-small cell lung cancer. Both conserved end residues are part of each CDR3.

v_gene	j_gene	CDR3aa
TRBV20-1	TRBJ2-1	CSVPKVPNEQSF
TRBV6-2/TRBV6-3	TRBJ1-5	CVSSYGGYSNQPQHF
TRBV29-1	TRBJ2-5	CSVEKGAAETQYF
TRBV29-1	TRBJ2-2	CSVDPSGAGELFF
TRBV11-2	TRBJ2-7	CVGSLDTLYEQYF
TRBV29-1	TRBJ1-1	CNVEGVSAEASF
TRBV20-1	TRBJ1-2	CSARPNNYDYTF
TRBV11-3	TRBJ2-3	CASSLDYSWGTQYF
TRBV6-1	TRBJ1-2	CASRWDRGLYGYTF
TRBV30	TRBJ2-7	CAWEGLSYEQYF
TRBV6-1	TRBJ1-2	CASSEAQGGGGYGYAF
TRBV6-1	TRBJ2-7	CASSANTEGYEQYF
TRBV20-1	TRBJ1-2	CNASQGGRNYGCTF
TRBV5-4	TRBJ2-3	CASSLNQGGLQGQYF
TRBV20-1	TRBJ2-5	CSSRGLQRMQTQYF
TRBV4-1	TRBJ1-2	CASSQTGNYGYTF
TRBV12-3/TRBV12-4	TRBJ2-1	CATSLRVRYNEQFF